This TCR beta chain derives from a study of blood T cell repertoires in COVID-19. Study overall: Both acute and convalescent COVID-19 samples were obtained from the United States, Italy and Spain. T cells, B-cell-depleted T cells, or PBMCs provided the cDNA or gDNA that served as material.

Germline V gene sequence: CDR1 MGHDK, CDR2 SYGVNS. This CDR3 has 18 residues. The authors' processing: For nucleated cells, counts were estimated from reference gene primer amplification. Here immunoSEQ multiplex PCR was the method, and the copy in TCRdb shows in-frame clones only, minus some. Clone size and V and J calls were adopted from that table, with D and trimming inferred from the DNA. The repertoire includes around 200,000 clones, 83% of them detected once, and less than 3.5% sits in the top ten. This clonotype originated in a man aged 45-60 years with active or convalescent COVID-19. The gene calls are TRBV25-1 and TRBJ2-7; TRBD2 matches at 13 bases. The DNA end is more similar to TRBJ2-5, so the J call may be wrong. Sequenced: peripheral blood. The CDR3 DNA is TGTGCCAGCAGTGAAAGAGGAAAGGGACTAGCGGGGCAAGAGACCCAGTACTTC. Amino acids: CASSERGKGLAGQETQYF.